This T cell receptor (beta chain) was profiled in a study of blood T cells in healthy people across ages. The germline V and J ends were trimmed by 4 bases and 5 bases, with 6 bases remaining between them. CDR1 is SNHLY and CDR2 is FYNNEI in the germline V gene. The CDR3 extends over 12 amino acids. Alongside a J-beta primer mix, a sample-barcoded 5' primer served in a second PCR lasting about 7 to 11 cycles. Every cDNA molecule carried a tag from a template-switch adaptor bearing 12 random nucleotides. Using its own MiXCR run on the 5' RACE reads, TCRdb lists one record per CDR3 protein. The sample consists of 1,500,000 or so distinct CDR3 sequences, 45% to 70% of them appearing once. Drawing of peripheral blood yielded approximately 10 milliliters from each donor. Per-sample PBMC isolation yielded at least 6.5 million cells.

The J gene is TRBJ2-1, the V gene TRBV2; D call uncertain. The sample consisted of blood. This sequence was found in a man between 18 and 35 years old in good health. In nucleotides, the CDR3 is TGTGCCAGCAGTGTAGTCGACAATGAGCAGTTCTTC. Protein: CASSVVDNEQFF. The full variable domain, completed using reference TRBV2 and TRBJ2-1, is EPEVTQTPSHQVTQMGQEVILRCVPISNHLYFYWYRQILGQKVEFLVSFYNNEISEKSEIFDDQFSVERPDGSNFTLKIRSTKLEDSAMYFCASSVVDNEQFFGPGTRLTVL.